This note documents a single T cell receptor (beta chain) sequence. This clone's antigen is unknown. Base-call qualities are not available, and no considerably larger clone is one nucleotide away. The method behind the library was 5' RACE. Instrument on record: NextSeq 500. To correct for sequencing error and PCR bias, the TCR library protocol tagged individual cDNA molecules with unique molecular identifiers. TCR alpha and beta chains were both sequenced, and the abundances of alpha and beta sequences in each sample were closely correlated with each other. The authors' analysis ran thus. Decombinator V4 was used to perform V gene, J gene and CDR3 annotation of TCR sequences. Expanded TCRs were defined as changing significantly between any two time points under a Poisson model with p below 0.0001. TCR abundances were normalised to the total number of TCRs sequenced per sample and were expressed as counts per million. TRAV1-2 paired with TRAJ12, TRAJ20 or TRAJ33 defined MAIT TCRs, while TRAV10 paired with TRAJ18 defined iNKT TCRs. VDJdb, accessed 1 November 2021, was searched for CMV, EBV and SARS-CoV-2 annotated TCRs, with TCRs annotated for multiple antigens excluded. Through fastp at Q25 and MiXCR, TCRdb rebuilt clones from the public reads, retaining in-frame beta chains. When rows share a CDR3 protein, they turn into one entry using the most common DNA and genes. The V and J calls follow TCRdb's processing rather than the paper's. This sample has approximately 76,000 distinct CDR3 sequences in its table, and approximately 12% of those were observed once. The biggest ten clones account for 1.3% of the sample.

Trimming accounts for 1 base at V and 0 bases at J, while the number of junction bases matched to no gene is 6. Taken from cysteine to phenylalanine, the CDR3 has 17 residues. Only CDR3 DNA remains: 51 bases, in frame from the first base. CDR1 and CDR2, per the germline V gene, are SGHAT and FQNNGV. A case-control design nested within a healthcare worker cohort in London, UK, was used, with weekly nasopharyngeal swab PCR tests and blood sampling performed. Healthcare workers were enrolled in the week of the UK lockdown, from 23 to 31 March 2020, and were followed every week for up to roughly 16 weeks. The source of the sample is a study of early T cells in non-severe SARS-CoV-2 infection (dated by TCRdb to the early 2020s). Broadly, across the study: TCR sequencing used bulk RNA from unsorted whole blood, so alpha and beta chains could not be paired. The paper's findings and limits, for the study overall: VDJdb matching was skewed toward anti-spike CD8 responses and likely underestimated virus-specific expansions by missing private and CD4 specificities.

The chain is encoded by TRBV11-2 joined to TRBJ2-1; 7 middle bases align to TRBD2. Sequencing used whole blood. This clonotype was obtained from an adult who was a healthcare worker with PCR-confirmed SARS-CoV-2 infection or an uninfected control (not recorded which). This receptor has the CDR3 CASSLGSSGSSYNEQFF. The DNA sequence follows: TGTGCCAGCAGCTTAGGCTCTAGCGGTAGCTCCTACAATGAGCAGTTCTTC.